Shown below are 26 T cell receptor beta chains from a single sample sequenced in a study of molecular identifiers for immune sequencing clone quantification. MiXCR was run by TCRdb on the PCR reads, yielding one entry per CDR3 protein. The table records about 630,000 distinct CDR3 sequences, less than 30% of them present only once. Sequencing was done on a sample of naive CD8+ T cells from blood, with Jurkat cell RNA spiked in. Regarding subset: FACS-sorted CD8+CD4-CCR7+CD45RA+ naive T cells. The receptors here all came from a human donor in good health. Some libraries in this study had Jurkat cell RNA spiked in.

This clonotype was counted ten times or more. The chain combines TRBV20-1 with TRBJ2-3, with D tentatively TRBD2 (5 bases). The CDR3 consists of 12 residues. Trimming cost V 5 bases and J 2 bases, with 8 bases left between them. Germline loops: CDR1 DFQATT, CDR2 SNEGSKA (reference sequence). The CDR3, as DNA: TGCAGTGCTCGGGGAGCCACAGATACGCAGTATTTT. It specifies CSARGATDTQYF.

About this clonotype itself: This may arise from a read error, as a much more abundant clone is one base away. V and J are TRBV29-1 and TRBJ2-7; 7 nucleotides match TRBD1. The germline V gene encodes CDR1 SQVTM and CDR2 ANQGSEA. J gave up 4 bases and V 6 bases, and 15 bases lay outside the gene matches. The CDR3 consists of 15 residues. CDR3 DNA: TGCAGCGTCGAGCCTCCGGGACAGACGTTGTACGAGCAGTACTTC. Protein: CSVEPPGQTLYEQYF.

This clonotype has ten or more counts. CDR3 sequence (DNA): TGCAGTGCTAGATCAGGGTTGGGAAACACCATATATTTT. Residues: CSARSGLGNTIYF. The chain links TRBV20-1 to TRBJ1-3, with D perhaps matching TRBD1 (5 bases). CDR1 and CDR2 (germline): DFQATT, SNEGSKA (reference sequence). The V end was cut by 2 bases, the J end by 4 bases, with 9 bases between. This CDR3 has 13 amino acids.

The sample holds a few counts of this clonotype. The V gene is TRBV7-9, the J gene TRBJ2-7; D remains unclear. The CDR3 covers 14 residues. CDR1 is SEHNR, CDR2 FQNEAQ, per germline (reference sequence). Trimming took off 2 bases at V and 2 bases at J, with 10 bases between the two ends. The CDR3 loop reads CASSLSSVPYEQYF. Written as DNA, the CDR3 is TGTGCCAGCAGCTTATCTTCCGTTCCCTACGAGCAGTACTTC.

The chain combines TRBV10-3 with TRBJ2-7; 11 bases fit TRBD1. The CDR3 has 15 amino acids. The germline V gene has CDR1 ENHRY and CDR2 SYGVKD. The junction had 2 bases not matched to a gene; V was cut back by 4 bases and J by 0 bases. This chain's CDR3 is CAISGTGGGSYEQYF. The CDR3 DNA reads TGTGCCATCAGTGGGACAGGGGGCGGCTCCTACGAGCAGTACTTC.

This clonotype came up a few times. The CDR3 here is CASSSPPDEAFF. The CDR3 nucleotides are TGTGCCAGCAGCTCGCCGCCCGATGAAGCTTTCTTT. The rearrangement links TRBV7-9 to TRBJ1-1; D not resolved. The V gene's germline CDR1 is SEHNR and CDR2 FQNEAQ (reference sequence). The CDR3 contains 12 residues. Trimming cost V 4 bases and J 7 bases, with 10 bases left between them.

This clonotype was seen ten or more times. The chain couples TRBV7-9 to TRBJ1-2; D not certain. The CDR3 sequence is 15 residues long. The germline V and J ends were trimmed by 0 bases and 4 bases, with 12 bases remaining between them. Germline V gene lookup returns CDR1 SEHNR and CDR2 FQNEAQ (reference sequence). This CDR3 reads CASSLALPEAYGYTF. DNA of the CDR3: TGTGCCAGCAGCTTAGCCCTTCCAGAGGCCTATGGCTACACCTTC.

On this clonotype itself: A much larger clone lies one base from this, so it may be a read error. The chain employs TRBV7-8 and TRBJ2-1, with a possible D match to TRBD1 (6 bases). Germline assignment: CDR1 SGHVS and CDR2 FQNEAQ. Trimming shortened V by 0 bases and J by 9 bases, and 15 bases separated the two germline ends. The CDR3 contains 15 residues. The CDR3 here is CASSLAKGVFPEQFF. The CDR3 DNA follows: TGTGCCAGCAGCTTAGCGAAGGGGGTTTTCCCTGAGCAGTTCTTC.

The rearrangement links TRBV4-3 to TRBJ2-7; D perhaps matches TRBD2 (5 bases). The CDR3 sequence is 15 residues long. The V gene lost 0 bases and the J gene lost 3 bases, with 12 bases spanning the gap. Germline CDR1 LGHNA, CDR2 YSLEER. CDR3 coding DNA: TGCGCCAGCAGCCAAGATCGGGGTGTTTACTACGAGCAGTACTTC. Protein: CASSQDRGVYYEQYF.

A word on this clonotype: Lacking the conserved final phenylalanine or tryptophan, this CDR3 likely reflects a read error. V and J are TRBV7-3 and TRBJ2-1; 8 bases line up with TRBD1. The CDR3 is 17 residues long. Germline V gene sequence: CDR1 SGHTA, CDR2 FQGTGA. V lost 0 bases and J lost 5; bases outside the gene matches: 9. The CDR3 spells CASSLTTGGPVDNEQFL. As DNA, the CDR3 is TGTGCCAGCAGCTTAACCACAGGGGGTCCTGTGGACAATGAGCAGTTCCTC.

This clonotype was observed once. Just one base apart from a much larger clone, this may be a read error. The V call is TRBV27, the J call TRBJ2-3; 11 bases map to TRBD2. With 11 bases clipped from V and 4 bases from J, the junction kept 8 bases outside the gene matches. From germline, CDR1 is MNHEY and CDR2 SMNVEV (reference sequence). The CDR3 sequence is 14 residues long. The CDR3 loop is CAGRSGGAPDTQYF. The CDR3 DNA reads as TGTGCCGGCCGTAGCGGGGGGGCTCCAGATACGCAGTATTTT.

The chain links TRBV5-6 to TRBJ1-2; no clear D. Trimming stripped 5 bases from V and 0 bases from J, with 11 bases between. Germline lookup yields CDR1 SGHDT and CDR2 YYEEEE. The CDR3 is 14 amino acids. CDR3 sequence reads: CASSPAITNYGYTF. DNA for the CDR3: TGTGCCAGCAGTCCTGCTATTACTAACTATGGCTACACCTTC.

This clonotype occurred a few times. This rearrangement joins TRBV7-6 to TRBJ2-3; D might be TRBD1 (6 bases). Germline V lookup: CDR1 SGHVS, CDR2 FNYEAQ. The CDR3 runs to 15 residues. V lost 4 bases and J lost 2, with 13 bases in between. The CDR3 region is CASSYTDSYTDTQYF. The CDR3, as DNA: TGTGCCAGCAGCTACACGGACAGCTACACAGATACGCAGTATTTT.

This clonotype appeared a few times. This sequence joins TRBV7-6 and TRBJ2-6; no clear D gene. CDR3 length: 15 amino acids. V gave up 1 base and J gave up 3 bases, with 7 bases separating them. In germline, CDR1 is SGHVS, CDR2 FNYEAQ. This chain's CDR3 is CASSLDSGGANVLTF. The CDR3 region has the DNA TGTGCCAGCAGCTTAGACAGTGGTGGGGCCAACGTCCTGACTTTC.

There are a few counts of this clonotype. This CDR3 is CAWSQTSGTFDEQFF. The CDR3 DNA reads as TGTGCCTGGAGCCAAACTAGCGGGACCTTCGATGAGCAGTTCTTC. The rearrangement joins TRBV30 to TRBJ2-1, with 10 nucleotides matching TRBD2. Germline values: CDR1 GTSNPN, CDR2 SVGIG (reference sequence). CDR3 length: 15 residues. The V segment lost 3 bases and the J segment 8 bases; nucleotides outside the gene matches: 10. Drawing the rest from reference TRBV30 and TRBJ2-1, the complete variable domain is SQTIHQWPATLVQPVGSPLSLECTVEGTSNPNLYWYRQAAGRGLQLLFYSVGIGQISSEVPQNLSASRPQDRQFILSSKKLLLSDSGFYLCAWSQTSGTFDEQFFGPGTRLTVL.

As concerns this clonotype: It may be a read error: a sequence one base away is much more abundant. V usage is TRBV27 and J usage is TRBJ1-4; TRBD1 matches at 10 bases. This CDR3 has 16 amino acids. Germline loops: CDR1 MNHEY, CDR2 SMNVEV (reference sequence). The CDR3 sequence: CASGLDRGQANEKLFF. CDR3 nucleotide sequence: TGTGCCAGCGGTTTAGACAGGGGGCAGGCTAATGAAAAACTGTTTTTT.

This rearrangement joins TRBV23-1 to TRBJ2-7; TRBD1 agrees at 7 bases. TRBV23-1 is flagged as an ORF with uncertain function. The CDR3 has 17 amino acids. Trimming took 6 bases from V and 4 from J; bases not matched to a gene: 18. CDR3 in amino acids: CASRQKARDRIAYEQYF. As DNA, the CDR3 is TGCGCCAGCAGACAGAAGGCCAGGGACAGAATAGCATACGAGCAGTACTTC.

This clonotype has a count of ten or more. V gene TRBV5-5 combines with J gene TRBJ1-6; 7 bases line up with TRBD1. Germline CDR1 and CDR2: SGHKS and YYEKEE (reference sequence). The trim removed 4 bases at V and 7 bases at J, leaving 11 bases unmatched. CDR3 size: 16 residues. The chain's CDR3 is CASSPPRQGVNSPLHF. In nucleotides, the CDR3 is TGTGCCAGCAGCCCACCCCGTCAGGGGGTGAATTCACCCCTCCACTTT.

This clonotype has only a few counts. The rearrangement links TRBV27 to TRBJ1-5; no clear D gene. V lost 1 base and J 2 bases, leaving 6 bases between the germline ends. The length of the CDR3 is 14 residues. Germline loops: CDR1 MNHEY, CDR2 SMNVEV (reference sequence). The CDR3 DNA sequence: TGTGCCAGCAGTTTATTGACGGGCAATCAGCCCCAGCATTTT. Its protein is CASSLLTGNQPQHF.

This clonotype was seen many times. This chain joins TRBV28 and TRBJ2-7; 11 nucleotides match TRBD2. The CDR3 sequence is 15 residues long. V shed 5 bases and J 2 bases; nucleotides not matched to a gene: 5. Germline assignment: CDR1 MDHEN and CDR2 SYDVKM. This chain's CDR3 is CASSRTSGSPYEQYF. The CDR3 DNA follows: TGTGCCAGCAGTAGGACTAGCGGGTCCCCCTACGAGCAGTACTTC.

Worth noting for this clonotype: Being one base from a much bigger clone, this may be a read error. This chain links TRBV7-6 with TRBJ2-3, with D unresolved. The CDR3 spans 15 residues. The V gene's germline CDR1 is SGHVS and CDR2 FNYEAQ. CDR3 DNA sequence: TGTGCCAGCAGCTTAATCCCCGCATCGAGAGATACGCGGTATTTT. This codes for CASSLIPASRDTRYF. Drawing the rest from reference TRBV7-6 and TRBJ2-3, the complete variable domain is GAGVSQSPRYKVTKRGQDVALRCDPISGHVSLYWYRQALGQGPEFLTYFNYEAQQDKSGLPNDRFSAERPEGSISTLTIQRTEQRDSAMYRCASSLIPASRDTRYFGPGTRLTVL.

This clonotype has a handful of counts. The chain recombines TRBV7-9 with TRBJ2-2; D not certain. V was clipped by 5 bases and J by 1 base, with 11 bases between them. CDR3 length: 15 amino acids. CDR1 is SEHNR and CDR2 is FQNEAQ in the germline V gene (reference sequence). The CDR3 region is CASSLFDKNTGELFF. The CDR3 DNA reads as TGTGCCAGCAGCCTATTTGACAAGAACACCGGGGAGCTGTTTTTT.

This clonotype has more than one count but fewer than ten. This chain connects TRBV12-3 or TRBV12-4 to TRBJ1-6; TRBD1 might be the D (6 bases). The CDR3 is made up of 17 amino acids. Trimming pared 6 bases from V and 7 bases from J, leaving 22 bases between. DNA for the CDR3: TGTGCCAGCAGCCATTGGCAGGGGCTGGTGGAAAATTCACCCCTCCACTTT. It is translated as CASSHWQGLVENSPLHF.

This sequence joins TRBV6-2 or TRBV6-3 and TRBJ1-6; D is unclear. In germline, CDR1 is MNHEY, CDR2 SVGEGT. This CDR3 is 12 amino acids long. Trimming removed 4 bases from V and 14 bases from J, with 12 bases in between. The CDR3 DNA sequence: TGTGCCAGCAGTTTCGACCGCCTAACCCTCCACTTT. This encodes CASSFDRLTLHF.

As for this clonotype: Possible read error: a much larger clone is one base away. The chain combines TRBV7-6 with TRBJ2-2, with a weak D call TRBD2 (5 bases). CDR1 and CDR2 from the germline V gene are SGHVS and FNYEAQ. The CDR3 totals 13 residues. This chain's CDR3 is CASSLVNTGEPFF. CDR3 in DNA: TGTGCCAGCAGCTTAGTGAACACCGGGGAGCCGTTTTTT.

This clonotype came up a few times. Since the CDR3 does not end with the conserved phenylalanine or tryptophan, this likely comes from a read error. V and J are TRBV4-3 and TRBJ2-3; possibly TRBD1 or TRBD2 for D (6 bases each). Germline CDR1 LGHNA, CDR2 YSLEER. The CDR3 runs to 17 residues. Deletions cut 4 bases from V and 1 base from J, with 18 bases between. The CDR3 nucleotides are TGCGCCAGCAGCCCGGACACGGTGAGGGGGGGCACAGATACGCAGTATTTA. This gives the protein CASSPDTVRGGTDTQYL.